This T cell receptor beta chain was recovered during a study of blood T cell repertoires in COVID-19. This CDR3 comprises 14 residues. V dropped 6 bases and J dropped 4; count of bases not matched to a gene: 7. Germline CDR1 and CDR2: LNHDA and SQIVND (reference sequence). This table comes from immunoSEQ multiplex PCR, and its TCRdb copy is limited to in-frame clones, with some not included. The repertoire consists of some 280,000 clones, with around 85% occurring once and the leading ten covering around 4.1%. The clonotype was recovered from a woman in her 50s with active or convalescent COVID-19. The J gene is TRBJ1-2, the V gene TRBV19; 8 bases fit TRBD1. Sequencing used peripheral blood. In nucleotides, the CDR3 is TGTGCCAGTAGCCTAGCGGACAGGGCCTATGGCTACACCTTC. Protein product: CASSLADRAYGYTF. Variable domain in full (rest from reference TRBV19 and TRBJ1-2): DGGITQSPKYLFRKEGQNVTLSCEQNLNHDAMYWYRQDPGQGLRLIYYSQIVNDFQKGDIAEGYSVSREKKESFPLTVTSAQKNPTAFYLCASSLADRAYGYTFGSGTRLTVV.